This T cell receptor beta chain emerged from a study of T cell responses to AZD1222 COVID-19 vaccine. CDR3 size: 13 residues. Trimming took off 10 bases at V and 2 bases at J, with 9 bases between the two ends. CDR1 SGHAT and CDR2 FQNNGV come from the germline V gene. The protocol was immunoSEQ multiplex PCR, while the TCRdb copy is restricted to in-frame clones and leaves out a portion. The data show about 110,000 clones, 75% to 95% seen once. Whole-study results and caveats: Every sample of the repertoires postdated the peak T cell response. Unmutated regions of variants are reportedly targeted by nearly half of spike-specific TCRs. At baseline, just six or seven AZD1222 recipients tested seropositive. Donors were chiefly white British, with a greater number of females, and clonal diversity was perhaps underestimated.

Concerning this clone: Its antigen is still unknown.

The receptor was derived from an adult who received the AZD1222 COVID-19 vaccine. The rearrangement links TRBV11-2 to TRBJ2-6; possible D gene TRBD1, 5 bases. The source material was peripheral blood, sampled 28 days after the second AZD1222 dose. The CDR3: CATAGTGANVLTF. The CDR3 DNA follows: TGTGCCACCGCAGGGACTGGGGCCAACGTCCTGACTTTC. The entire variable domain, with the rest obtained from reference TRBV11-2 and TRBJ2-6, is as follows: EAGVAQSPRYKIIEKRQSVAFWCNPISGHATLYWYQQILGQGPKLLIQFQNNGVVDDSQLPKDRFSAERLKGVDSTLKIQPAKLEDSAVYLCATAGTGANVLTFGAGSRLTVL.